This T cell receptor (beta chain) was recovered during a study of lymphopenia after photon versus proton radiotherapy. Using immunoSEQ multiplex PCR, the repertoire was profiled, and TCRdb retains in-frame clones only, with some absent. The sample carries 14,000 or so clones, 70% to 85% recorded once. CDR3 length: 14 residues. CDR1 and CDR2 from the germline V gene are MNHEY and SMNVEV (reference sequence). Trimming pared 6 bases from V and 5 bases from J, leaving 13 bases between. This clone was detected once. What it binds is not known. Findings of the study overall: Under photons, naive T cells and diversity fell while effector/memory populations rose. Post-nadir diversity loss with photons came from oligoclonal expansion, particularly CD8+ Temra cells. Post-nadir TCR diversity decline inversely tracked overall survival among those who died.

This TCR was recovered from a man over 45 with gastric cancer. This chain uses TRBV27 with TRBJ2-2, with TRBD1 as a possible D gene (6 bases). The sequenced sample was peripheral blood, obtained from a patient treated with photon-based radiotherapy. CDR3 DNA sequence: TGTGCCAGCAGGGAGAACAGGGAAACCGGGGAGCTGTTTTTT. Its protein product is CASRENRETGELFF.